The 30 T cell receptor beta chains given below trace back to one sample, sequenced in a study of blood T cell repertoires in COVID-19. Libraries were prepared by immunoSEQ multiplex PCR; TCRdb keeps only in-frame clonotypes and omits some of them. In the table there are approximately 180,000 clones, approximately 82% of which are singletons. Sequencing was performed on PBMCs or T cells enriched from blood (not recorded which). Receptors originate from a middle-aged man who had recovered from COVID-19.

The chain uses TRBV5-8 and TRBJ1-4; 9 bases fit TRBD1. V dropped 7 bases and J dropped 1; count of bases not matched to a gene: 5. CDR1 and CDR2 (germline): SGHTS, YDEGEE. This CDR3 has 15 residues. CDR3 protein: CASVPGQGTNEKLFF. In DNA, the CDR3 is TGTGCCAGCGTCCCGGGACAGGGAACTAATGAAAAACTGTTTTTT.

V and J are TRBV5-1 and TRBJ1-5; 7 bases agree with TRBD1. J lost 2 bases, V lost 4 bases, and 3 bases had no gene match. This CDR3 region has 14 residues. The V gene's germline CDR1 is SGHRS and CDR2 YFSETQ. The CDR3 is CASSPTGGNQPQHF. The CDR3 nucleotides are TGCGCCAGCAGCCCTACAGGGGGCAATCAGCCCCAGCATTTT.

This sequence joins TRBV7-3 and TRBJ1-1, with TRBD1 identical over 8 bases. After removal of 5 bases from V and 5 bases from J, the junction contained 10 bases not matched to a gene. Germline CDR1 is SGHTA and CDR2 is FQGTGA. The CDR3 is 15 residues long. The CDR3 sequence: CASSVQGASGTEAFF. The CDR3 nucleotides are TGTGCCAGCAGCGTTCAGGGGGCATCGGGGACTGAAGCTTTCTTT.

Comment on this clone: Other nucleotide sequences in the sample specify the same CDR3. The J gene is TRBJ1-5, the V gene TRBV18, with D unresolved. V lost 2 bases to trimming and J lost 0 bases, with 5 bases between them. Germline V gives CDR1 KGHSH, CDR2 LQKENI. The CDR3 sequence is 14 residues long. The CDR3 reads CASSPEYSNQPQHF. CDR3 in DNA: TGTGCCAGCTCACCAGAGTATAGCAATCAGCCCCAGCATTTT.

The V gene is TRBV18, the J gene TRBJ1-2, with D possibly TRBD1 on 6 matching bases. Trimming stripped 0 bases from V and 2 bases from J, with 10 bases between. In germline, CDR1 is KGHSH, CDR2 LQKENI. The CDR3 spans 15 residues. This CDR3 is CASSPPAGANYGYTF. As DNA, the CDR3 is TGTGCCAGCTCACCACCGGCGGGGGCGAACTATGGCTACACCTTC.

This clone has only one observation. This chain joins TRBV29-1 and TRBJ1-5; D is undetermined. Trimming removed 6 bases at V and 3 bases at J, with 12 bases between. Germline-derived CDR1 and CDR2 are SQVTM and ANQGSEA. This CDR3 has 13 residues. CDR3 DNA: TGCAGCGTAGCCCTCGGGATCAATCAGCCCCAGCATTTT. This encodes CSVALGINQPQHF.

The V gene is TRBV11-2, the J gene TRBJ1-1, with TRBD1 identical over 11 bases. This CDR3 comprises 15 residues. The germline CDR1 and CDR2 sequences are SGHAT and FQNNGV. J lost 6 bases, V lost 5 bases, and 8 bases had no gene match. The CDR3 coding sequence is TGTGCCAGCAGCCCGAGGACAGGGGGCAGTTCTGAAGCTTTCTTT. Its translation is CASSPRTGGSSEAFF.

This clone showed up just once. The chain joins TRBV15 to TRBJ2-7; maybe TRBD1 (5 bases). The CDR3 covers 14 residues. Germline V gene data show CDR1 as LNHNV and CDR2 as YYDKDF (reference sequence). V was clipped by 7 bases and J by 3 bases, with 16 bases between them. The CDR3: CATTADPGNYEQYF. Written as DNA, the CDR3 is TGTGCCACCACAGCAGACCCAGGGAACTACGAGCAGTACTTC.

The chain carries TRBV27 and TRBJ1-2; D ambiguous. Looked up from germline, CDR1 is MNHEY and CDR2 is SMNVEV (reference sequence). V was shortened by 3 bases and J by 3 bases, with 14 bases between the two germline ends. The CDR3 has 15 residues. CDR3 residues: CASSFRDRRDYGYTF. CDR3 bases: TGTGCCAGCAGTTTCCGGGATCGGAGGGACTATGGCTACACCTTC.

The chain combines TRBV7-9 with TRBJ1-1, with 9 bases identical to TRBD1. V dropped 8 bases and J dropped 1; count of bases not matched to a gene: 14. The CDR3 contains 17 residues. Germline lookup yields CDR1 SEHNR and CDR2 FQNEAQ (reference sequence). Here the CDR3 reads CASLTQGARVKNTEAFF. The CDR3 DNA is TGTGCCAGCTTAACACAGGGGGCGCGGGTCAAGAACACTGAAGCTTTCTTT.

The chain recombines TRBV28 with TRBJ1-5, with a possible D match to TRBD1 (5 bases). Trimming shortened V by 1 base and J by 4 bases, and 8 bases separated the two germline ends. The germline V gene has CDR1 MDHEN and CDR2 SYDVKM. The CDR3 is 14 amino acids. The CDR3 coding sequence is TGTGCCAGCAGTTTATTTCCAGGGAATCAGCCCCAGCATTTT. Protein: CASSLFPGNQPQHF. Full variable domain (rest looked up from reference TRBV28 and TRBJ1-5): DVKVTQSSRYLVKRTGEKVFLECVQDMDHENMFWYRQDPGLGLRLIYFSYDVKMKEKGDIPEGYSVSREKKERFSLILESASTNQTSMYLCASSLFPGNQPQHFGDGTRLSIL.

J is TRBJ1-1 and V is TRBV10-3, with 10 bases that match TRBD1. The CDR3 loop spans 14 amino acids. Per the germline V gene, CDR1 is ENHRY and CDR2 is SYGVKD. V lost 9 bases to trimming and J lost 1 base; unmatched junction nucleotides: 5. CDR3 residues: CAIQTGGSNTEAFF. CDR3 nucleotides: TGTGCCATTCAGACAGGGGGCTCGAACACTGAAGCTTTCTTT.

This chain uses TRBV11-3 with TRBJ2-3, with TRBD2 matching 7 bases. Germline V gives CDR1 SGHNT, CDR2 YENEEA. The CDR3 is 17 amino acids. The trim removed 1 base at V and 2 bases at J, leaving 9 bases unmatched. The CDR3: CASSLGVGAGLTDTQYF. The CDR3 DNA reads TGTGCCAGCAGCTTAGGAGTTGGAGCGGGGCTCACAGATACGCAGTATTTT.

This rearrangement joins TRBV5-1 to TRBJ1-4; 7 bases match TRBD1. The V gene's germline CDR1 is SGHRS and CDR2 YFSETQ. This CDR3 region has 14 residues. Losses at the gene ends were 2 bases for V and 4 bases for J; bases not matched to a gene: 2. Here the CDR3 DNA reads TGCGCCAGCAGCTTAGACAGGGTTAATGAAAAACTGTTTTTT. Translating it yields CASSLDRVNEKLFF.

This rearrangement joins TRBV9 to TRBJ2-1, with 9 bases fitting TRBD2. V gave up 3 bases and J gave up 3 bases; unmatched junction bases: 16. CDR1 and CDR2 (germline): SGDLS, YYNGEE. CDR3 size: 19 residues. The CDR3 bases are TGTGCCAGCAGCGGCCCCCGGACAGTGGGACTAGCAGGCTACAATGAGCAGTTCTTC. The encoded protein is CASSGPRTVGLAGYNEQFF. The full variable domain, with the rest looked up from reference TRBV9 and TRBJ2-1, is DSGVTQTPKHLITATGQRVTLRCSPRSGDLSVYWYQQSLDQGLQFLIQYYNGEERAKGNILERFSAQQFPDLHSELNLSSLELGDSALYFCASSGPRTVGLAGYNEQFFGPGTRLTVL.

The J gene is TRBJ2-7, the V gene TRBV2; 8 bases fit TRBD1. This CDR3 spans 14 amino acids. Germline-derived CDR1 and CDR2 are SNHLY and FYNNEI. After removal of 4 bases from V and 5 bases from J, the junction contained 7 bases not matched to a gene. CDR3 residues: CASSVRTGRNEQYF. The CDR3, as DNA: TGTGCCAGCAGTGTTAGGACAGGGAGAAACGAGCAGTACTTC.

This clone was counted once. This chain links TRBV6-5 with TRBJ1-6; D may be TRBD1 (5 bases). In germline, CDR1 is MNHEY, CDR2 SVGAGI. Trimming stripped 4 bases from V and 5 bases from J, with 15 bases between. The CDR3 totals 16 residues. The CDR3 here is CASSSHYQGNNSPLHF. In nucleotides, the CDR3 is TGTGCCAGCAGTTCTCACTATCAGGGTAATAATTCACCCCTCCACTTT.

This rearrangement joins TRBV4-1 to TRBJ2-5; D ambiguous. Trimming pared 1 base from V and 3 bases from J, leaving 6 bases between. Germline CDR1 MGHRA, CDR2 YSYEKL. The CDR3 runs 13 residues. CDR3: CASSQVQKETQYF. The CDR3 DNA reads as TGCGCCAGCAGCCAAGTACAGAAAGAGACCCAGTACTTC.

The V call is TRBV6-5, the J call TRBJ2-7; D is possibly TRBD1 (6 bases). Trimming left V 7 bases short and J 2 bases short, with 12 bases between. CDR1 and CDR2 from the germline V gene are MNHEY and SVGAGI. The CDR3 spans 13 residues. Written as DNA, the CDR3 is TGTGCCAGCACTCTGACAGGCCCCTACGAGCAGTACTTC. This translates into CASTLTGPYEQYF.

The chain joins TRBV19 to TRBJ1-3, with 7 bases that match TRBD1. V lost 1 base to trimming and J lost 0 bases; unmatched junction nucleotides: 9. This CDR3 region has 18 residues. Germline values: CDR1 LNHDA, CDR2 SQIVND (reference sequence). CDR3 nucleotides: TGTGCCAGTAGTATAGCCCCCCCTTACAGGGGCTCTGGAAACACCATATATTTT. Its translation: CASSIAPPYRGSGNTIYF.

The chain carries TRBV14 and TRBJ2-1; the D gene is possibly TRBD2 (5 bases). Trimming pared 4 bases from V and 6 bases from J, leaving 10 bases between. The CDR3 has 13 residues. Germline-derived CDR1 and CDR2 are SGHDN and FVKESK. CDR3 coding DNA: TGTGCCAGCAGCCCCGGACTGATCAATGAGCAGTTCTTC. Its protein product is CASSPGLINEQFF.

The rearrangement links TRBV5-1 to TRBJ1-4; 8 nucleotides match TRBD1. V lost 4 bases, J lost 6 bases, and 5 bases stayed unmatched. This CDR3 has 14 amino acids. Looked up from germline, CDR1 is SGHRS and CDR2 is YFSETQ. CDR3 DNA: TGCGCCAGCAGCCCCAGGGGGCGCGATGAAAAACTGTTTTTT. Residues: CASSPRGRDEKLFF.

The chain joins TRBV5-1 to TRBJ2-4; TRBD1 matches 7 bases. V was clipped by 0 bases and J by 2 bases; unmatched bases: 11. Germline V gene sequence: CDR1 SGHRS, CDR2 YFSETQ. CDR3 length equals 18 residues. The CDR3 sequence is CASSLAPQGDGTKNIQYF. The CDR3 nucleotides read TGCGCCAGCAGCTTGGCCCCGCAGGGGGACGGAACCAAAAACATTCAGTACTTC.

The rearrangement uses TRBV6-4 and TRBJ2-3; D is possibly TRBD2 (5 bases). The CDR3 is made up of 15 amino acids. Trimming took 4 bases from V and 4 from J, leaving 15 bases between them. Germline CDR1 and CDR2: MRHNA and SNTAGT. CDR3: CASSALFRDPDTQYF. DNA for the CDR3: TGTGCCAGCAGTGCTCTTTTTCGGGATCCAGATACGCAGTATTTT.

The chain combines TRBV5-6 with TRBJ1-1; D gene unclear. The CDR3 covers 13 residues. The V gene lost 2 bases and the J gene lost 0 bases, with 5 bases spanning the gap. Germline loops: CDR1 SGHDT, CDR2 YYEEEE. CDR3 protein: CASSFPVNTEAFF. In DNA form, the CDR3 reads TGTGCCAGCAGCTTCCCCGTGAACACTGAAGCTTTCTTT. Together with reference TRBV5-6 and TRBJ1-1, the CDR3 gives the full variable domain: DAGVTQSPTHLIKTRGQQVTLRCSPKSGHDTVSWYQQALGQGPQFIFQYYEEEERQRGNFPDRFSGHQFPNYSSELNVNALLLGDSALYLCASSFPVNTEAFFGQGTRLTVV.

The gene calls are TRBV9 and TRBJ1-6; D is uncertain. The CDR3 covers 15 residues. From germline, CDR1 is SGDLS and CDR2 YYNGEE. V dropped 4 bases and J dropped 4 bases, with 12 bases sitting between them. This chain's CDR3 is CASSSTPGYNSPLHF. The DNA for the CDR3 is TGTGCCAGCAGCTCAACCCCAGGTTATAATTCACCCCTCCACTTT.

This sequence joins TRBV28 and TRBJ1-6; D is undetermined. The ends were cut back, 7 bases at V and 0 bases at J, with 10 bases in the middle. Per the germline V gene, CDR1 is MDHEN and CDR2 is SYDVKM. CDR3 size: 15 residues. CDR3: CASNPTGSYNSPLHF. The CDR3 nucleotides are TGTGCCAGCAACCCAACGGGCTCCTATAATTCACCCCTCCACTTT.

The chain uses TRBV28 and TRBJ2-7; 8 positions match TRBD1. The germline CDR1 and CDR2 sequences are MDHEN and SYDVKM. The junction had 13 bases not matched to a gene; V was cut back by 6 bases and J by 6 bases. The length of the CDR3 is 15 residues. The CDR3 loop is CASRGRTGNMGEQYF. As DNA, the CDR3 is TGTGCCAGCAGGGGAAGGACAGGGAACATGGGCGAGCAGTACTTC. The full variable domain, its missing parts supplied by reference TRBV28 and TRBJ2-7, is DVKVTQSSRYLVKRTGEKVFLECVQDMDHENMFWYRQDPGLGLRLIYFSYDVKMKEKGDIPEGYSVSREKKERFSLILESASTNQTSMYLCASRGRTGNMGEQYFGPGTRLTVT.

The V and J genes are TRBV2 and TRBJ1-1; D is unresolved. Trimming removed 8 bases from V and 1 base from J, with 5 bases in between. The CDR3 contains 11 residues. Per germline, CDR1 SNHLY and CDR2 FYNNEI. The CDR3 loop reads CASLRNTEAFF. For the CDR3, the DNA is TGTGCCAGCCTAAGGAACACTGAAGCTTTCTTT.

This clone showed up just once. This chain joins TRBV11-2 and TRBJ1-1, with a possible D match to TRBD1 (6 bases). The CDR3 has 15 amino acids. Germline-derived CDR1 and CDR2 are SGHAT and FQNNGV. Trimming shortened V by 5 bases and J by 1 base, and 14 bases separated the two germline ends. The CDR3 DNA sequence: TGTGCCAGCAGCCCATACCCGACAGGGAACACTGAAGCTTTCTTT. It is translated as CASSPYPTGNTEAFF.